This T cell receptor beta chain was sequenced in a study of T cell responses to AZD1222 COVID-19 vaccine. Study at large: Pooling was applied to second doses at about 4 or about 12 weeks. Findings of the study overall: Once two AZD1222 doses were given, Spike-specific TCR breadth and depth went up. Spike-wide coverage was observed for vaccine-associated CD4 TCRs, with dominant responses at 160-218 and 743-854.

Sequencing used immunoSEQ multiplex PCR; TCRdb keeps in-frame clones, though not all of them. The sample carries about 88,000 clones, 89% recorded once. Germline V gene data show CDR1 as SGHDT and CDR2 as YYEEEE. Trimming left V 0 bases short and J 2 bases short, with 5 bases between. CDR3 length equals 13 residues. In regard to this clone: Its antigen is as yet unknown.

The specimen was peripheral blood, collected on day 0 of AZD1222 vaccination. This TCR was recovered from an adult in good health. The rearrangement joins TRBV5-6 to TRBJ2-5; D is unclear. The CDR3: CASSLVGQETQYF. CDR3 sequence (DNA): TGTGCCAGCAGCTTGGTAGGACAAGAGACCCAGTACTTC.